These T cell receptor beta chains were read from a single sample in a study of tumor-infiltrating lymphocytes in primary liver carcinoma. TCRdb re-called the multiplex PCR reads with MiXCR, one entry per CDR3 protein. The sample consists of about 44,000 distinct CDR3 sequences, about three quarters of them appearing once. The sequencing input was liver tumor tissue from sampling region 3. All receptors come from a man aged 40-49 years with primary liver carcinoma and hepatitis B virus infection. The CDR3 runs from the conserved cysteine through the conserved F or W. The order of the fields is D gene, J gene, V gene, clone size, CDR3 protein, CDR3 DNA. D genes are given only for firm matches. For some rows the clone size is stated as once, few or many, or as a class when expanded; others skip it.

D gene: TRBD2; J gene: TRBJ2-3; V gene: TRBV10-3; clone size: NA; CDR3 protein: CTISEPRLAESTDTQYF; CDR3 DNA: TGTACCATCAGTGAACCCAGACTAGCAGAAAGCACAGATACGCAGTACTTT
D gene: NA; J gene: TRBJ1-2; V gene: TRBV30; clone size: many; CDR3 protein: CAWSPGDGLAGYTF; CDR3 DNA: TGTGCCTGGAGTCCTGGTGATGGGCTGGCGGGCTACACCTTC
D gene: NA; J gene: TRBJ2-7; V gene: TRBV19; clone size: NA; CDR3 protein: CASSRQSGLYEQYF; CDR3 DNA: TGTGCCAGTAGTCGTCAAAGCGGGCTCTACGAGCAGTACTTC
D gene: NA; J gene: TRBJ2-7; V gene: TRBV4-1; clone size: NA; CDR3 protein: CASSQKSLGPGSYVQYF; CDR3 DNA: TGCGCCAGCAGCCAGAAGAGTTTAGGACCGGGCTCCTACGTGCAGTACTTC
D gene: NA; J gene: TRBJ2-7; V gene: TRBV28; clone size: NA; CDR3 protein: CTSSPRGYEQYF; CDR3 DNA: TGTACCAGCAGCCCGCGAGGATACGAGCAGTACTTC
D gene: TRBD2; J gene: TRBJ2-3; V gene: TRBV28; clone size: NA; CDR3 protein: CASSLNSGGADTQCF; CDR3 DNA: TGTGCCAGCAGTTTAAATTCGGGAGGGGCAGATACGCAGTGTTTT
D gene: TRBD1; J gene: TRBJ1-6; V gene: TRBV6-1; clone size: once; CDR3 protein: CASSELGQGSSHLHF; CDR3 DNA: TGTGCCAGTAGTGAATTGGGACAGGGTTCCTCACACCTCCACTTT
D gene: NA; J gene: TRBJ2-5; V gene: TRBV29-1; clone size: NA; CDR3 protein: CSGGINGETRYF; CDR3 DNA: TGCAGCGGCGGGATTAACGGGGAGACCCGGTACTTC
D gene: NA; J gene: TRBJ2-2; V gene: TRBV29-1; clone size: NA; CDR3 protein: CSVESQPNTGELFF; CDR3 DNA: TGTAGCGTTGAATCACAACCGAACACCGGGGAGCTGTTTTTT
D gene: TRBD1; J gene: TRBJ2-7; V gene: TRBV29-1; clone size: NA; CDR3 protein: CSVEGQGVIQREQYF; CDR3 DNA: TGCAGCGTCGAGGGGCAGGGGGTTATTCAGAGGGAGCAGTACTTC
D gene: TRBD1; J gene: TRBJ1-6; V gene: TRBV30; clone size: many; CDR3 protein: CAWEGQNNSPLHF; CDR3 DNA: TGTGCCTGGGAGGGACAGAATAATTCACCCCTCCACTTT
D gene: NA; J gene: TRBJ2-3; V gene: TRBV29-1; clone size: NA; CDR3 protein: CNVAPSGDTDTQYF; CDR3 DNA: TGCAACGTCGCTCCTAGTGGGGACACAGATACGCAGTATTTT
D gene: NA; J gene: TRBJ2-6; V gene: TRBV28; clone size: NA; CDR3 protein: CASSRSGASVLTF; CDR3 DNA: TGTGCCAGCTCAAGGTCTGGGGCAAGCGTCCTGACTTTC
D gene: NA; J gene: TRBJ1-1; V gene: TRBV6-1; clone size: NA; CDR3 protein: CASSQHPVGTEAIF; CDR3 DNA: TGTGCCAGCAGTCAACATCCGGTTGGCACTGAAGCTATCTTT
D gene: NA; J gene: TRBJ2-5; V gene: TRBV12-3/TRBV12-4; clone size: NA; CDR3 protein: CASSSGALETQYF; CDR3 DNA: TGTGCCAGCAGTTCGGGAGCCCTAGAGACCCAATACTTC
D gene: NA; J gene: TRBJ2-3; V gene: TRBV29-1; clone size: NA; CDR3 protein: CNVEAHPQYF; CDR3 DNA: TGCAATGTTGAAGCGCATCCTCAGTATTTT
D gene: TRBD2; J gene: TRBJ2-5; V gene: TRBV5-1; clone size: NA; CDR3 protein: CASSPLAGGPQGTQYF; CDR3 DNA: TGCGCCAGCAGCCCCCTAGCGGGAGGACCACAAGGGACCCAGTACTTC
D gene: NA; J gene: TRBJ2-7; V gene: TRBV6-6; clone size: NA; CDR3 protein: CAGTQMGVSPHEQYF; CDR3 DNA: TGTGCCGGCACCCAAATGGGGGTATCTCCCCACGAGCAGTACTTC
D gene: NA; J gene: TRBJ2-5; V gene: TRBV14; clone size: many; CDR3 protein: CASSQGLEETQYF; CDR3 DNA: TGTGCCAGCAGCCAAGGGCTGGAAGAGACCCAGTACTTC